This is a list of T cell receptor beta chains from one sample in a study of T-cell memory formation after mild COVID-19. TCRdb called the 5' RACE reads again in MiXCR, with one record for every CDR3 protein. Counted here are hundreds of thousands of distinct CDR3 sequences, about 20% occurring once; the ten biggest clones make up approximately 8.4%. The material sequenced was PBMCs or a T cell subset sorted from them (not recorded which). The receptors derive from an adult woman who had mild COVID-19 (a few samples of this study predate the infection). Cell type and time point are not known. Both conserved end residues are part of each CDR3.

>TRBJ2-2|TRBV7-9
CASSLEIRPGELFF
>TRBJ1-4|TRBV6-1
CASSTGTVNEKLFF
>TRBJ2-5|TRBV11-2
CASSLYWGGRETQYF
>TRBJ2-3|TRBV7-2
CASSLAGAGNPSSQYF
>TRBJ2-3|TRBV18
CASSPSDSRTDTQYF
>TRBJ2-1|TRBV20-1
CSARTLAGVSYNEQFF
>TRBJ2-7|TRBV18
CASSKDSLYEQYF
>TRBJ2-7|TRBV11-3
CASSDGGSYEQYF
>TRBJ2-7|TRBV5-1
CASSLTQAPSEQYF
>TRBJ2-3|TRBV2
CAAGISTDTQYF
>TRBJ1-1|TRBV5-1
CASRHLSGGALTEAFF
>TRBJ2-5|TRBV2
CASSELAGPQETQYF
>TRBJ1-5|TRBV5-5
CASSLGDRDQPQHF
>TRBJ1-4|TRBV20-1
CSARDQPAEEKLFF
>TRBJ1-5|TRBV30
CAWSEDSNQPQHF